The 32 T cell receptor beta chains reported below all come from one sample, sequenced in a study of cytomegalovirus exposure and HLA in healthy donors. The PCR was carried out with 60 Vbeta primers and 13 Jbeta primers. TCRdb's table, derived via immunoSEQ multiplex PCR, lists solely in-frame clones and lacks some. The table lists about 160,000 clones, approximately 72% of them singletons. The sample taken for sequencing was PBMCs. The receptors come from a female donor in good health and CMV-seronegative.

The V call is TRBV5-6, the J call TRBJ2-2; perhaps TRBD1 as D (6 bases). CDR3 length: 15 residues. Trimming shortened V by 1 base and J by 5 bases, and 12 bases separated the two germline ends. The germline V gene has CDR1 SGHDT and CDR2 YYEEEE. The CDR3 is CASSLRGRWTGELFF. The DNA of the CDR3 is TGTGCCAGCAGCTTGAGGGGGAGATGGACCGGGGAGCTGTTTTTT.

The V and J genes are TRBV9 and TRBJ1-2, with D tentatively TRBD1 (5 bases). The CDR3 sequence is 15 residues long. CDR1 is SGDLS and CDR2 is YYNGEE in the germline V gene. V was clipped by 0 bases and J by 6 bases, with 15 bases between them. The CDR3, as DNA: TGTGCCAGCAGCGTAGGTGGGGACTCCTTTGATGGCTACACCTTC. Translation: CASSVGGDSFDGYTF.

The V and J genes are TRBV6-1 and TRBJ1-5; 8 bases are a match to TRBD1. This CDR3 has 14 residues. The germline V gene has CDR1 MNHNS and CDR2 SASEGT. V trimming: 6 bases; J trimming: 5 bases; junction bases outside the gene matches: 6. CDR3 DNA sequence: TGTGCCAGCAGAGGACAGGGCGGCGATCAGCCCCAGCATTTT. This translates into CASRGQGGDQPQHF.

A few counts support this clone. The rearrangement links TRBV11-1 to TRBJ2-7; tentatively, D is TRBD1 (6 bases). CDR1 and CDR2 (germline): SGHAT, FQDESV (reference sequence). This CDR3 spans 13 amino acids. V was cut by 5 bases and J by 9 bases, with 17 bases left in between. CDR3 loop: CASSLDSPHSQYF. CDR3 DNA: TGTGCCAGCAGCCTGGACAGCCCCCATTCGCAGTACTTC. Drawing the rest from reference TRBV11-1 and TRBJ2-7, the complete variable domain is EAEVAQSPRYKITEKSQAVAFWCDPISGHATLYWYRQILGQGPELLVQFQDESVVDDSQLPKDRFSAERLKGVDSTLKIQPAELGDSAMYLCASSLDSPHSQYFGPGTRLTVT.

This sequence joins TRBV15 and TRBJ2-3; D is undetermined. The CDR3 spans 13 residues. With 0 bases removed from V and 3 bases from J, the gap between germline ends came to 4 bases. CDR1 LNHNV and CDR2 YYDKDF come from the germline V gene (reference sequence). The CDR3 here is CATSRDPTDTQYF. CDR3 coding DNA: TGTGCCACCAGCAGAGATCCGACAGATACGCAGTATTTT.

A single count supports this clone. This chain connects TRBV27 to TRBJ1-5, with 11 bases aligning to TRBD1. V lost 3 bases and J lost 4; bases outside the gene matches: 2. Germline V gene sequence: CDR1 MNHEY, CDR2 SMNVEV (reference sequence). The length of the CDR3 is 15 residues. As DNA, the CDR3 is TGTGCCAGCAGTTTGGGACAGGGGGTTAATCAGCCCCAGCATTTT. Protein sequence: CASSLGQGVNQPQHF.

This clone was observed once. The sample holds other DNA sequences that translate to the same CDR3. This chain uses TRBV30 with TRBJ1-2; weak D call: TRBD1 (5 bases). Between the trimmed V and J ends, which lost 0 bases and 7 bases, there was a span of 6 bases. The CDR3 contains 11 residues. Germline V gene lookup returns CDR1 GTSNPN and CDR2 SVGIG (reference sequence). The CDR3 here is CAWSVGGGYTF. DNA for the CDR3: TGTGCCTGGAGTGTGGGGGGTGGCTACACCTTC.

This rearrangement joins TRBV7-8 to TRBJ1-6; the match to TRBD1 covers 8 bases. The CDR3 runs to 15 residues. The ends lost 4 bases at V and 7 bases at J; junction bases unmatched: 6. The germline V gene encodes CDR1 SGHVS and CDR2 FQNEAQ. The CDR3 loop reads CASSSETGVNSPLHF. The CDR3 DNA reads as TGTGCCAGCAGCTCCGAGACAGGGGTAAATTCACCCCTCCACTTT.

The chain employs TRBV14 and TRBJ1-4; 12 bases fit TRBD1. V was pared by 4 bases and J by 8 bases, with 5 bases of the junction left unmatched. Germline assignment: CDR1 SGHDN and CDR2 FVKESK. The CDR3 consists of 15 residues. The CDR3 DNA follows: TGTGCCAGCAGCCGCTGGGACAGGGGGCGAGAAAAACTGTTTTTT. Translation gives CASSRWDRGREKLFF.

Here the CDR3 DNA reads TGCGCCAGCAGCTTGTTGGGACAGGGGGTCAATGAGCAGTTCTTC. It is translated as CASSLLGQGVNEQFF. The V gene is TRBV5-1, the J gene TRBJ2-1; TRBD1 aligns across 11 bases. The junction had 3 bases not matched to a gene; V was cut back by 1 base and J by 6 bases. This CDR3 comprises 15 residues. Germline CDR1 and CDR2: SGHRS and YFSETQ. Filled out from reference TRBV5-1 and TRBJ2-1, the complete variable domain reads KAGVTQTPRYLIKTRGQQVTLSCSPISGHRSVSWYQQTPGQGLQFLFEYFSETQRNKGNFPGRFSGRQFSNSRSEMNVSTLELGDSALYLCASSLLGQGVNEQFFGPGTRLTVL.

V and J are TRBV27 and TRBJ2-7; a weak D match, TRBD1 (6 bases). The V gene lost 5 bases and the J gene lost 2 bases, with 13 bases spanning the gap. In germline, CDR1 is MNHEY, CDR2 SMNVEV (reference sequence). The CDR3 is 14 residues long. The CDR3 DNA sequence: TGTGCCAGCAGTCGGGACACGGGCGCCTACGAGCAGTACTTC. This sequence encodes CASSRDTGAYEQYF.

The gene calls are TRBV28 and TRBJ1-3; 7 positions agree with TRBD1. The CDR3 covers 14 residues. With V trimmed by 8 bases and J by 4 bases, 8 bases remained unmatched. CDR1 is MDHEN, CDR2 SYDVKM, per germline. The CDR3 here is CASDGRGQGNTIYF. The CDR3 DNA reads TGTGCCAGCGATGGCCGGGGACAGGGAAACACCATATATTTT. Variable domain in full (rest from reference TRBV28 and TRBJ1-3): DVKVTQSSRYLVKRTGEKVFLECVQDMDHENMFWYRQDPGLGLRLIYFSYDVKMKEKGDIPEGYSVSREKKERFSLILESASTNQTSMYLCASDGRGQGNTIYFGEGSWLTVV.

The rearrangement joins TRBV7-9 to TRBJ1-4; D not resolved. Germline V gene data show CDR1 as SEHNR and CDR2 as FQNEAQ (reference sequence). Between the trimmed V and J ends, which lost 5 bases and 2 bases, there was a span of 12 bases. The CDR3 is 15 residues long. The CDR3 region is CASSPTGITNEKLFF. CDR3 coding DNA: TGTGCCAGCAGCCCAACGGGGATTACTAATGAAAAACTGTTTTTT.

A single count supports this clone. In nucleotides, the CDR3 is TGCAGCGTGTCGGGTAGCGGGGGGCTTTGGGATACGCAGTATTTT. This translates into CSVSGSGGLWDTQYF. The chain joins TRBV29-1 to TRBJ2-3, with TRBD2 matching 10 bases. Per germline, CDR1 SQVTM and CDR2 ANQGSEA. This CDR3 region has 15 residues. V lost 6 bases and J lost 6; bases outside the gene matches: 12.

J is TRBJ2-7 and V is TRBV25-1; D unclear. The CDR3 sequence is 11 residues long. V lost 4 bases to trimming and J lost 3 bases, with 4 bases between them. Looked up from germline, CDR1 is MGHDK and CDR2 is SYGVNS. The CDR3 here is CASSVHYEQYF. DNA of the CDR3: TGTGCCAGCAGTGTCCACTACGAGCAGTACTTC.

This sequence joins TRBV19 and TRBJ1-3; 9 bases agree with TRBD1. Germline CDR1 LNHDA, CDR2 SQIVND (reference sequence). There are 14 residues in the CDR3. V trimming: 7 bases; J trimming: 4 bases; junction bases outside the gene matches: 5. CDR3 region: CASTWTGEGNTIYF. For the CDR3, the DNA is TGTGCCAGTACTTGGACAGGGGAAGGAAACACCATATATTTT.

CDR3 sequence reads: CASSLMTDSHQPQHF. In DNA, the CDR3 is TGTGCCAGCAGCTTAATGACAGATAGTCATCAGCCCCAGCATTTT. The chain recombines TRBV7-2 with TRBJ1-5, with D maybe TRBD1 (5 bases). Per the germline V gene, CDR1 is SGHTA and CDR2 is FQGNSA. V was shortened by 2 bases and J by 5 bases, with 13 bases between the two germline ends. The CDR3 has 15 amino acids.

The rearrangement links TRBV27 to TRBJ2-6; weak D call: TRBD1 (6 bases). This CDR3 contains 16 residues. The germline V and J ends were trimmed by 5 bases and 4 bases, with 15 bases remaining between them. The V gene's germline CDR1 is MNHEY and CDR2 SMNVEV (reference sequence). In nucleotides, the CDR3 is TGTGCCAGCAGTCCCCACACAGGGTCCGGGGCCAACGTCCTGACTTTC. This gives the protein CASSPHTGSGANVLTF.

In this sample, this clone turned up a few times. The J gene is TRBJ2-7, the V gene TRBV5-1; no reliable D call. The CDR3 totals 12 residues. Trimming stripped 4 bases from V and 6 bases from J, with 11 bases between. CDR1 is SGHRS and CDR2 is YFSETQ in the germline V gene. CDR3 region: CASSQPPGEQYF. CDR3 coding DNA: TGCGCCAGCAGCCAACCGCCGGGCGAGCAGTACTTC.

The CDR3 is CATCNALNEKLFF. CDR3 in DNA: TGTGCCACCTGCAATGCGCTTAATGAAAAACTGTTTTTT. The chain links TRBV18 to TRBJ1-4; the D is unclear. The germline V gene encodes CDR1 KGHSH and CDR2 LQKENI. This CDR3 contains 13 residues. V was pared by 10 bases and J by 4 bases, with 13 bases between.

The V and J genes are TRBV5-1 and TRBJ1-5; possibly TRBD1 for D (5 bases). Germline V CDR1 and CDR2: SGHRS, YFSETQ. V lost 0 bases and J lost 5, with 9 bases in between. This CDR3 comprises 14 residues. Here the CDR3 reads CASSLVGGDQPQHF. The CDR3 DNA follows: TGCGCCAGCAGCTTGGTGGGGGGGGATCAGCCCCAGCATTTT. The full variable domain, in which reference TRBV5-1 and TRBJ1-5 provide the parts outside the CDR3, is KAGVTQTPRYLIKTRGQQVTLSCSPISGHRSVSWYQQTPGQGLQFLFEYFSETQRNKGNFPGRFSGRQFSNSRSEMNVSTLELGDSALYLCASSLVGGDQPQHFGDGTRLSIL.

The chain uses TRBV30 and TRBJ2-1, with no clear D. V lost 2 bases and J 0 bases, leaving 11 bases between the germline ends. The CDR3 consists of 15 residues. Looked up from germline, CDR1 is GTSNPN and CDR2 is SVGIG (reference sequence). The CDR3 reads CAWSPASSSYNEQFF. The CDR3 bases are TGTGCCTGGAGTCCCGCTTCGAGCTCCTACAATGAGCAGTTCTTC.

This rearrangement joins TRBV6-5 to TRBJ2-7, with 10 bases identical to TRBD1. This CDR3 has 14 residues. Trimming cost V 5 bases and J 6 bases; bases outside gene matches: 7. CDR1 and CDR2 (germline): MNHEY, SVGAGI. DNA of the CDR3: TGTGCCAGCAGTGGGCCGGGACAGGGGTCCGAGCAGTACTTC. Amino acids: CASSGPGQGSEQYF.

The chain joins TRBV7-6 to TRBJ1-2; the match to TRBD1 covers 7 bases. Trimming at V came to 4 bases and at J to 1 base, leaving 9 bases not matched to a gene. The CDR3 runs 16 residues. The germline V gene has CDR1 SGHVS and CDR2 FNYEAQ. CDR3 loop: CASSSLRRDSNYGYTF. CDR3 sequence (DNA): TGTGCCAGCAGCTCCCTTCGAAGGGACAGTAACTATGGCTACACCTTC.

This clone was detected ten times or more. A read error may produce the germline difference seen at one junction end. The J gene is TRBJ2-1, the V gene TRBV11-2; 15 bases agree with TRBD2. Germline assignment: CDR1 SGHAT and CDR2 FQNNGV. This CDR3 has 13 amino acids. CDR3 DNA: TGTGCCAGCAGCTCTGGACTAGCGGGAGGGCCGGTCTTC. Translated: CASSSGLAGGPVF.

The J gene is TRBJ2-1, the V gene TRBV9, with 8 bases matching TRBD2. Germline CDR1 reads SGDLS; CDR2 reads YYNGEE. This CDR3 has 15 amino acids. J was trimmed by 7 bases and V by 2 bases; bases with no gene match: 8. The CDR3 region has the DNA TGTGCCAGCAGCGTCGGGACTAGAGCAGGAAATGAGCAGTTCTTC. Its translation is CASSVGTRAGNEQFF.

The chain carries TRBV27 and TRBJ1-3; D is unclear. The CDR3 is 16 amino acids. Germline assignment: CDR1 MNHEY and CDR2 SMNVEV (reference sequence). With 3 bases removed from V and 0 bases from J, the gap between germline ends came to 12 bases. The CDR3 DNA follows: TGTGCCAGCAGTTTGGGAGGGAGCAGCTCTGGAAACACCATATATTTT. It encodes CASSLGGSSSGNTIYF.

The table lists this clone with a count of one. The V call is TRBV4-1, the J call TRBJ1-2; 8 bases are shared with TRBD1. V lost 4 bases and J lost 4; bases outside the gene matches: 11. CDR1 is MGHRA, CDR2 YSYEKL, per germline. CDR3 size: 16 residues. The CDR3 DNA sequence: TGCGCCAGCAGCCTCGCCCAACAGGGGGGCGTCTATGGCTACACCTTC. It yields the protein CASSLAQQGGVYGYTF.

V and J are TRBV28 and TRBJ2-7; 10 nucleotides agree with TRBD2. The V and J ends lost 4 bases and 3 bases, in that order; junction bases with no gene match: 9. The CDR3 totals 16 residues. Germline CDR1 and CDR2: MDHEN and SYDVKM. The CDR3 nucleotides are TGTGCCAGCAGTTCCCGGACTAGCGGTAGATTCTACGAGCAGTACTTC. It codes for CASSSRTSGRFYEQYF.

This rearrangement joins TRBV7-2 to TRBJ2-3; D uncertain. This CDR3 region has 13 residues. V gave up 0 bases and J gave up 8 bases, with 9 bases separating them. Germline CDR1 reads SGHTA; CDR2 reads FQGNSA. CDR3 loop: CASSLASTSTQYF. The CDR3, as DNA: TGTGCCAGCAGCTTAGCATCTACGAGTACGCAGTATTTT.

Written as DNA, the CDR3 is TGTGCCAGCAGTGCCGACAGGGGGCAGGGGGGCTACACCTTC. Amino acids: CASSADRGQGGYTF. V gene TRBV6-1 combines with J gene TRBJ1-2, with 10 bases lining up with TRBD1. Germline lookup yields CDR1 MNHNS and CDR2 SASEGT. The length of the CDR3 is 14 residues. V gave up 4 bases and J gave up 8 bases; unmatched junction bases: 7.

V is TRBV7-3 and J is TRBJ1-1; 8 positions match TRBD1. This CDR3 has 14 amino acids. The ends lost 6 bases at V and 1 base at J; junction bases unmatched: 4. The germline V gene encodes CDR1 SGHTA and CDR2 FQGTGA. The DNA of the CDR3 is TGTGCCAGCAGGTCCGGGACAGGGAACACTGAAGCTTTCTTT. Translated, it gives CASRSGTGNTEAFF.